This entry concerns a single T cell receptor beta chain. What this receptor recognizes is not known. There are no base qualities to consult, and no much larger clone falls within one base. These data are taken from a study of blood T cell repertoires in COVID-19 (dated by TCRdb to 2019 to 2021). Notes on the research overall: The collaborator samples originated in the United States, Italy and Spain and spanned the acute and convalescent phases of COVID-19. Sample metadata almost always included a de-identified subject ID, COVID-19 status, age in years and sex. The samples were drawn from two sources: the first 160 participants of the ongoing ImmuneRACE study, and 1,254 subjects contributed by 6 global collaborators. The repertoires were made available in a free public database intended to serve as a resource for research on the immune response to SARS-CoV-2. Subjects who had been exposed to COVID-19, were actively infected with it, or had recovered from it provided the deeply sampled blood TCRbeta repertoires that made up the dataset. Where available, HLA class I and class II types were taken from metadata supplied by the sample provider and were not determined by assay-based typing. The prospective study material was composed of cDNA or gDNA derived from T cells, B-cell-depleted T cells, or PBMCs.

Broader findings and caveats from the paper: How much clinical and demographic metadata was included differed by source and by participant, and the metadata was provided uncurated.

The CDR3 numbers 13 residues from cysteine through phenylalanine. Only the CDR3 part of the read is kept: 39 bases, read in frame from the first base. V lost 6 bases and J lost 0 bases; the stretch between them is 9 bases long. Via the germline V gene (reference sequence), CDR1 is DFQATT and CDR2 SNEGSKA. TCRbeta CDR3 regions were amplified from genomic DNA using the immunoSEQ Assay, a bias-controlled multiplex PCR. On the authors' methods: The number of nucleated cells in each sample was estimated from the amplification of reference gene primers within the assay. To quantify the absolute abundance of each unique TCRbeta CDR3 rearrangement, sequence reads were collapsed and filtered. For each sample, productive Simpson clonality was calculated as the square root of Simpson's diversity index over productive rearrangements. TCRdb re-hosts the immuneACCESS table, in-frame sequences only. Its copies lack some clones; in the studies checked, an unresolved V gene accounts for under half of them, and the cause for the rest is not known. Clone size and the V and J calls come from that table; the DNA yielded D and trimming. The sample table shows around 82,000 clones, and approximately 90% are seen once. Of the sample, 6.9% is held by the ten largest clones.

The collaborating institutions used their own protocols to collect whole blood in K2EDTA tubes. For TCRbeta analysis, collaborators shipped samples as frozen whole blood, isolated PBMCs, or DNA extracted from either of those sample types. This receptor was obtained from a human donor in a cohort sampled during active COVID-19. Input material: peripheral blood. This chain is built from TRBV20-1 and TRBJ1-5, with no confidently assigned D gene. The sequenced DNA is TGCAGTGCCAGTCGGGATAGCAATCAGCCCCAGCATTTT. It codes for CSASRDSNQPQHF.